This T cell receptor (beta chain) was recorded in a study of neoadjuvant anti-PD-1 for oral cavity cancer. On the study more broadly: Before surgery, most patients got three to four biweekly 3 mg/kg nivolumab doses. Patients without progression got a fourth dose around day 43. Regarding the study as a whole: Only a few patients per response group were TCR-analyzed; validation needed.

This table comes from immunoSEQ multiplex PCR, and its TCRdb copy is limited to in-frame clones, with some not included. Of tens of thousands of clones in the sample, around four fifths were seen once. The length of the CDR3 is 16 residues. V lost 2 bases and J 0 bases, leaving 13 bases between the germline ends. Germline values: CDR1 MNHEY, CDR2 SVGAGI. Blood cells were analyzed directly, without culture or expansion. To note about this clone: What it binds is unknown.

V is TRBV6-5 and J is TRBJ1-2; a weak D match, TRBD1 (5 bases). This receptor was taken from a person between 40 and 85 years old with oral cavity squamous cell carcinoma. The source was PBMCs, collected before nivolumab (anti-PD-1) treatment. The CDR3 bases are TGTGCCAGCAGTTACGGGAAGGGACTGTCTAACTATGGCTACACCTTC. Translation: CASSYGKGLSNYGYTF.